This TCR beta chain was identified in a study of blood T cell repertoires in COVID-19. About the research overall: COVID-19 samples collected from the United States, Italy and Spain covered acute and convalescent phases.

Losses at the gene ends were 4 bases for V and 5 bases for J; bases not matched to a gene: 8. Germline CDR1 reads SGHRS; CDR2 reads YFSETQ. CDR3 size: 14 residues. This clone was found a few times. As processed by the authors: From reference gene primer amplification, estimates of nucleated cell counts were derived. Repertoires were generated with immunoSEQ multiplex PCR, while TCRdb's copy carries only in-frame clones and drops some. V and J calls and clone size follow that table, whereas D and trimming were derived from the DNA. The sample includes about 230,000 clones, more than 75% of them seen just once.

The specimen sequenced was peripheral blood. The V call is TRBV5-1, the J call TRBJ1-2; 7 bases match TRBD1. This clonotype was obtained from a man aged 40-49 years with acute or convalescent COVID-19. Here the CDR3 reads CASSLDRVGYGYTF. As DNA, the CDR3 is TGCGCCAGCAGCCTCGACAGGGTAGGGTATGGCTACACCTTC.